This T cell receptor beta chain was obtained from a study of beta chain features in type 1 diabetes. Study-wide results and limits: When cDNA is sequenced, cells with high TCR expression could be over-represented.

Expressed TCRB transcripts were sequenced after all isolated RNA was converted to cDNA. TCRdb's table, derived via immunoSEQ multiplex PCR, lists solely in-frame clones and lacks some. The data show hundreds of thousands of clones, more than 9% seen once. Averaging approximately 120 mL, one heparinised blood draw was given by each donor. Based on CD45RO/CCR7/CD25/CD127/CD95/CD27, CD4+ regulatory, stem cell-like memory, naive and central memory cells were sorted. The germline V gene has CDR1 SEHNR and CDR2 FQNEAQ (reference sequence). The CDR3 spans 16 residues. V was clipped by 3 bases and J by 4 bases; unmatched bases: 6. As for this clone: Antigen unknown.

Specimen: naive CD4+ T cells from blood. The gene calls are TRBV7-9 and TRBJ2-2; TRBD1 aligns across 9 bases. The receptor comes from a woman aged 18-29 years in good health. This CDR3 reads CASSFWTGEATGELFF. CDR3 sequence (DNA): TGTGCCAGCAGCTTTTGGACAGGGGAGGCCACCGGGGAGCTGTTTTTT.